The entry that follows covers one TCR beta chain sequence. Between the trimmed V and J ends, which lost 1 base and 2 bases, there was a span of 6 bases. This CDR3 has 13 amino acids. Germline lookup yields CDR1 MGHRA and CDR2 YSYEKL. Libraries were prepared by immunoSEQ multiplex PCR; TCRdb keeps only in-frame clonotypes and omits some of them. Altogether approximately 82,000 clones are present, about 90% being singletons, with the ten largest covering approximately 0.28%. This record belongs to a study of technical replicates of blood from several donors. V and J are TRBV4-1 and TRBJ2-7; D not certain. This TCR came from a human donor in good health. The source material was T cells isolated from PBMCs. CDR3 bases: TGCGCCAGCAGCCAAGGGCTAGCCTACGAGCAGTACTTC. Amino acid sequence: CASSQGLAYEQYF.